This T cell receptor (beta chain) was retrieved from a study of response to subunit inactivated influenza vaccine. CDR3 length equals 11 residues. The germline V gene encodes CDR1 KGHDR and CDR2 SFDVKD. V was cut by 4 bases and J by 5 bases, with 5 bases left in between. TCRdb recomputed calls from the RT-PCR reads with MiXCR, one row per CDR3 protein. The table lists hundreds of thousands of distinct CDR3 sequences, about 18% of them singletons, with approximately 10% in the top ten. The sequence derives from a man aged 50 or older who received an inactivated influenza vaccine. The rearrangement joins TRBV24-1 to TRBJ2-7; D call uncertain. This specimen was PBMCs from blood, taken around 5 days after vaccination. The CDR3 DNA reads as TGTGCCACCAGTGAGGCTGACGAGCAGTACTTC. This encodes CATSEADEQYF.